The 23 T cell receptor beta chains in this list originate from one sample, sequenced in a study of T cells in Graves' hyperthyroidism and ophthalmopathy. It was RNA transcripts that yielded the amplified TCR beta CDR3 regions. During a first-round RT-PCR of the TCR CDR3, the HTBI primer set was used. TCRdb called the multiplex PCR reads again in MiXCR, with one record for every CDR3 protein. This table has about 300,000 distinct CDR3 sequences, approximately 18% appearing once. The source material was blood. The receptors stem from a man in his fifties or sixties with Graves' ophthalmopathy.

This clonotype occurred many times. The CDR3, as DNA: TGTGCCAGCACCCGAGGAGGGGGCACGGAGACCCAGTACTTC. Its translation: CASTRGGGTETQYF. The genes are TRBV2 and TRBJ2-5; perhaps TRBD1 as D (7 bases). The V end lost 7 bases, the J end lost 5 bases, and 17 bases lay between the germline ends. Germline CDR1 SNHLY, CDR2 FYNNEI. CDR3 length: 14 amino acids.

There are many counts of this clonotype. The DNA of the CDR3 is TGCAGTGAGGGACAGGACGGCGAGCAGTACTTC. As protein: CSEGQDGEQYF. This rearrangement joins TRBV20-1 to TRBJ2-7; 8 positions match TRBD1. This CDR3 has 11 amino acids. V was pared by 7 bases and J by 6 bases, with 5 bases of the junction left unmatched. Germline V gene lookup returns CDR1 DFQATT and CDR2 SNEGSKA (reference sequence).

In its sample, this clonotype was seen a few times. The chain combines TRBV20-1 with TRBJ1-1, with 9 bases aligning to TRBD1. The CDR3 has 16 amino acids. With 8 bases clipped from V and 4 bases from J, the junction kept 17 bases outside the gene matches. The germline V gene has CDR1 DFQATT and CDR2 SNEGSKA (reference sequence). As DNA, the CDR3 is TGCAGTCGCAACCCGAAACCGGGACAGGGTACCACTGAAGCTTTCTTT. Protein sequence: CSRNPKPGQGTTEAFF.

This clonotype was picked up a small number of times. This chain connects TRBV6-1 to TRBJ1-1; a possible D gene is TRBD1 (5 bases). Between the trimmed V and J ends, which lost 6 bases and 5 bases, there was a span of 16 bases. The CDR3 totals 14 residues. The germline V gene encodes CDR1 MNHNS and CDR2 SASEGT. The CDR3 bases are TGTGCCAGCAGGCAGGGACTCGAGGGGACTGAAGCTTTCTTT. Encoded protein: CASRQGLEGTEAFF.

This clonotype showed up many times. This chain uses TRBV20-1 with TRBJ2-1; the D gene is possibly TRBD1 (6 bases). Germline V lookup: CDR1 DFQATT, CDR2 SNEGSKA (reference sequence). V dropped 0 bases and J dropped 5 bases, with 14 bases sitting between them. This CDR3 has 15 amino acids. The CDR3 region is CSARDGQGLDNEQFF. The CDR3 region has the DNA TGCAGTGCTAGAGATGGGCAGGGGCTCGACAATGAGCAGTTCTTC.

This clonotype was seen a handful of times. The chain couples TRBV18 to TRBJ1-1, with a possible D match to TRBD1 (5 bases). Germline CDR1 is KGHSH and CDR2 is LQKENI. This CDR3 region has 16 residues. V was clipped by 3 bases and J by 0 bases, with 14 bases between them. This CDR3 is CASSPGVTVMNTEAFF. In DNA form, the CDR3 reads TGTGCCAGCTCACCCGGAGTGACAGTGATGAACACTGAAGCTTTCTTT. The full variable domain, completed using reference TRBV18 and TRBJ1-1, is NAGVMQNPRHLVRRRGQEARLRCSPMKGHSHVYWYRQLPEEGLKFMVYLQKENIIDESGMPKERFSAEFPKEGPSILRIQQVVRGDSAAYFCASSPGVTVMNTEAFFGQGTRLTVV.

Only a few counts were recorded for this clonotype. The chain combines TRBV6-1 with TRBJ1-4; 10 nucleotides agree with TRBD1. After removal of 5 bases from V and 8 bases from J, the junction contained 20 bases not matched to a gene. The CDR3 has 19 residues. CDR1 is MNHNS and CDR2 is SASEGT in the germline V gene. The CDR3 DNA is TGTGCCAGCAGTTCCCGACGACAGGGGGCGGGAAAGAACTTAGAAAAACTGTTTTTT. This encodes CASSSRRQGAGKNLEKLFF.

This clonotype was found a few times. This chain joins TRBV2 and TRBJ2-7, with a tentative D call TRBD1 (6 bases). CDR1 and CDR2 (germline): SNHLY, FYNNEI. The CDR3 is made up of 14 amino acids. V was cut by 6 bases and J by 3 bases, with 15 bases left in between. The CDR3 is CASRHRQANYEQYF. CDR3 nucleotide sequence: TGTGCCAGCAGACACAGACAGGCCAACTACGAGCAGTACTTC.

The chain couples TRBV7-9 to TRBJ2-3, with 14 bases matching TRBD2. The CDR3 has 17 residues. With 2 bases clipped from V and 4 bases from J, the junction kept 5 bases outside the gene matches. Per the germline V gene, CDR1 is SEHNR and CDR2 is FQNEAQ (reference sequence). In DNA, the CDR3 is TGTGCCAGCAGCTTACCCGGGACTAGCGGGAGCGCAGATACGCAGTATTTT. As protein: CASSLPGTSGSADTQYF.

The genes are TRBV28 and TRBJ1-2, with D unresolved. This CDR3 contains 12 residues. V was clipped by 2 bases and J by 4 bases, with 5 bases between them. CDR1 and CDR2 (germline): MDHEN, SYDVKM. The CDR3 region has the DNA TGTGCCAGCAGTTTAAACGGCTATGGCTACACCTTC. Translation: CASSLNGYGYTF.

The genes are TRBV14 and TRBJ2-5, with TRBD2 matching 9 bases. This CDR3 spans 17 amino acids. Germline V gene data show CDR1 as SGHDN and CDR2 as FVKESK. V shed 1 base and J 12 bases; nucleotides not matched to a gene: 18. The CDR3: CASSQVLPSGIQGWEYF. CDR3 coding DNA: TGTGCCAGCAGCCAAGTTTTGCCTAGCGGGATACAAGGTTGGGAGTACTTC.

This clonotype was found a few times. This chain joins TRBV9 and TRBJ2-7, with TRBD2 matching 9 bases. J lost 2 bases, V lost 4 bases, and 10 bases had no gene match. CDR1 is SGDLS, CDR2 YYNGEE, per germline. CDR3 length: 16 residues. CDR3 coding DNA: TGTGCCAGCAGCCCTCCTGGGACTAGCTTTACCTACGAGCAGTACTTC. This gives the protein CASSPPGTSFTYEQYF.

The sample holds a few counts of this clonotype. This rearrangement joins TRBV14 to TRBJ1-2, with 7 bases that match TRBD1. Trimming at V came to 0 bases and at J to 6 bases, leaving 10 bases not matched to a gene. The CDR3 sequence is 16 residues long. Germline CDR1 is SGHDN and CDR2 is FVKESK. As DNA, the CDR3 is TGTGCCAGCAGCCAAGATTGGAGGGGACAGAGCAATGGCTACACCTTC. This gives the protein CASSQDWRGQSNGYTF.

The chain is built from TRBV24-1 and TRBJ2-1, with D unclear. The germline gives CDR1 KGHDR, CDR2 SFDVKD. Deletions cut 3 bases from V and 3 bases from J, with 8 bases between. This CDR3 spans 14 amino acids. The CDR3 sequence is CATSDRNSYNEQFF. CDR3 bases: TGTGCCACCAGTGATCGGAACAGCTACAATGAGCAGTTCTTC.

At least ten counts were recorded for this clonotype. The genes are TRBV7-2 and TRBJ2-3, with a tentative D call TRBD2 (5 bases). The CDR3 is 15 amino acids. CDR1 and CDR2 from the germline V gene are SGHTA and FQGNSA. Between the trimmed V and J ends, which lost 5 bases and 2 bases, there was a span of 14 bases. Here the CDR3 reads CASSQEARPTDTQYF. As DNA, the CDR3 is TGTGCCAGCAGCCAGGAGGCCAGGCCCACAGATACGCAGTATTTT.

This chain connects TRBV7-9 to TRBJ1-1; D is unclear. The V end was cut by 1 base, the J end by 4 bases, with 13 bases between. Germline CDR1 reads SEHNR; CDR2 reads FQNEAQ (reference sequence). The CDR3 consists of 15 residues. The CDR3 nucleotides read TGTGCCAGCAGCTTAGTGGGAGGGTCGAGCACTGAAGCTTTCTTT. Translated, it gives CASSLVGGSSTEAFF.

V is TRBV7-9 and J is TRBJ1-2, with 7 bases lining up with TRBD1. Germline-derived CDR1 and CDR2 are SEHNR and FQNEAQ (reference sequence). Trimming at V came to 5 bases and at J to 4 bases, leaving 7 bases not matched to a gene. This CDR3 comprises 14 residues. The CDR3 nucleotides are TGTGCCAGCAGCCCGGGACAGAAAACCTATGGCTACACCTTC. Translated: CASSPGQKTYGYTF.

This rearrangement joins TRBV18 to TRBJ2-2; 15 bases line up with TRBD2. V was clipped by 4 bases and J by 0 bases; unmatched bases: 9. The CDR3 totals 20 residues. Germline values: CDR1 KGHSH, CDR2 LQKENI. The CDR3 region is CASSRLGLAGGLTNTGELFF. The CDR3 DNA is TGTGCCAGCTCACGCCTGGGACTAGCGGGAGGCCTAACGAACACCGGGGAGCTGTTTTTT.

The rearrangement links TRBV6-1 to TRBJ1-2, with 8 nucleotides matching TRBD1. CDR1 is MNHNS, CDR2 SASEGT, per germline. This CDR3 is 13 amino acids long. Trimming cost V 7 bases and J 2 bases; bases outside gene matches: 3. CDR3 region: CASKTGENYGYTF. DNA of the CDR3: TGTGCCAGCAAGACAGGGGAAAACTATGGCTACACCTTC.

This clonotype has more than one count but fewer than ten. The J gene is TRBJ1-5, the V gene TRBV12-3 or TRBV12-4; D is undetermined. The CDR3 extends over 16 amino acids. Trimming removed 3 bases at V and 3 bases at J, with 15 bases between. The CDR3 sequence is CASSFVGQLNNQPQHF. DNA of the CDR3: TGTGCCAGCAGTTTTGTCGGGCAGCTAAACAATCAGCCCCAGCATTTT.

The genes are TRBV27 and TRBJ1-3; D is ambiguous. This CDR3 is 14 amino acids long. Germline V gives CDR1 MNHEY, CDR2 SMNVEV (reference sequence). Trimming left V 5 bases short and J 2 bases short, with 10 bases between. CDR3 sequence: CASSPLDTGNTIYF. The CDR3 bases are TGTGCCAGCAGTCCCTTAGACACTGGAAACACCATATATTTT.

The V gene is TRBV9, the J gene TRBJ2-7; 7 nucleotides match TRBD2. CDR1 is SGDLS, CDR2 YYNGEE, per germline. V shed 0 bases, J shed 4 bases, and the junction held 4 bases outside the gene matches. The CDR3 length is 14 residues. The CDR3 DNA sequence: TGTGCCAGCAGCGTAGTTTCGGGGGGATACGAGCAGTACTTC. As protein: CASSVVSGGYEQYF.

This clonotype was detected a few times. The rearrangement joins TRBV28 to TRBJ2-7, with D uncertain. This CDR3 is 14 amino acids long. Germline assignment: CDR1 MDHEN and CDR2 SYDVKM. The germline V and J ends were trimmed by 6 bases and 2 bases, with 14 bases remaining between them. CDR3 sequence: CASSLRAPTYEQYF. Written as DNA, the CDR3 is TGTGCCAGCAGCCTCAGAGCCCCAACCTACGAGCAGTACTTC.